The sequence of this T cell receptor (beta chain) was determined in a study of blood T cell repertoires in COVID-19 (TCRdb year 2020). For context, the study as a whole: Samples from collaborators originated in the United States, Italy and Spain and spanned both the acute and convalescent phases of COVID-19. HLA class I and class II types, where available, came from metadata supplied by the sample provider rather than from assay-based typing. Nearly every sample came with metadata listing a de-identified subject ID, COVID-19 status, age in years and sex. Deeply sampled blood TCRbeta repertoires from subjects exposed to, actively infected with, or recovered from COVID-19 were included in the dataset. The repertoires were released in a freely available public database meant as a resource for research on the immune response to SARS-CoV-2. Samples came from the ongoing ImmuneRACE study (first 160 participants) plus 1,254 subjects from 6 global collaborators. The material from the prospective study consisted of cDNA or gDNA derived from T cells, B-cell-depleted T cells, or PBMCs. Overall study results and their limits: The quantity of clinical and demographic metadata differed by source and by participant and was supplied without curation.

CDR1 and CDR2 (LNHDA, SQIVND) derive from the germline V gene (reference sequence). Its CDR3 holds 13 amino acids, cysteine through phenylalanine. Only CDR3 DNA remains: 39 bases, in frame from the first base. V lost 5 bases and J lost 3 bases; the stretch between them is 10 bases long. The immunoSEQ Assay, a bias-controlled multiplex PCR, was used to amplify TCRbeta CDR3 regions from genomic DNA. The original pipeline was this. The number of nucleated cells in each sample was estimated from the amplification of reference gene primers within the assay. To quantify the absolute abundance of each unique TCRbeta CDR3 rearrangement, sequence reads were collapsed and filtered. Productive Simpson clonality was computed per sample as the square root of Simpson's diversity index over productive rearrangements. This immuneACCESS table, as held by TCRdb, lists in-frame sequences with V and J called but not all clones. Of the missing ones, under half trace to an unresolved V gene in checked studies; the others have no known cause. V, J and clone size derive from that table, while D and trimming were established from the DNA sequence. The sample table records under 200,000 clones; approximately 88% of these occur just once. The ten top clones hold roughly a tenth of the sample.

About this clone itself: This clone's antigen is unknown. No base quality information exists; no much larger clone differs at one position.

Whole blood was collected in K2EDTA tubes by collaborating institutions according to the institutions' own protocols. Collaborator samples were shipped for TCRbeta analysis as frozen whole blood, isolated PBMCs, or DNA extracted from either sample type. The sequence derives from a woman of 80 years or more with active or convalescent COVID-19. The V and J segments used are TRBV19 and TRBJ1-2, and TRBD1 may be the D gene, going by 6 matching bases. Sequenced input: peripheral blood. CDR3 sequence: CASSARGDYGYTF. The sequence in DNA is TGTGCCAGTAGTGCCAGGGGTGACTATGGCTACACCTTC.